In its sample, the clone carrying this T cell receptor beta chain is medium-sized. Clones were read by immunoSEQ multiplex PCR, and TCRdb kept only the in-frame ones, dropping some. This repertoire shows tens of thousands of clones, roughly nine tenths found once; its top ten account for roughly 15%. The germline V gene encodes CDR1 MNHNS and CDR2 SASEGT. After removal of 3 bases from V and 3 bases from J, the junction contained 7 bases not matched to a gene. The CDR3 totals 15 residues. The sample belongs to a study of blood T cell repertoires in COVID-19. The specimen was peripheral blood. This chain links TRBV6-1 with TRBJ1-2; the match to TRBD1 covers 7 bases. The TCR originated in a man in his sixties with active or convalescent COVID-19. The CDR3 region is CASSDRDSMYYGYTF. The CDR3 nucleotides read TGTGCCAGCAGTGACCGGGACAGCATGTACTATGGCTACACCTTC.